Listed here are 9 T cell receptor beta chains from one sample, sequenced in a study of blood T cells in healthy people across ages. Primed by a sample-barcoded 5' primer and a J-beta primer mix, a second PCR proceeded for roughly 6 to 12 cycles. TCRdb passed the 5' RACE reads through MiXCR, listing each CDR3 protein once. The sample consists of hundreds of thousands of distinct CDR3 sequences, 58% of them appearing once. Specimen: blood. These receptors came from a man aged 25-45 years in good health.

As DNA, the CDR3 is TGCAGCTCGAGGACTAGCGGGAGCCCCAATGAGCAGTTCTTC. Its protein is CSSRTSGSPNEQFF. The V call is TRBV29-1, the J call TRBJ2-1; 13 nucleotides align to TRBD2. From germline, CDR1 is SQVTM and CDR2 ANQGSEA. After removal of 8 bases from V and 6 bases from J, the junction contained 7 bases not matched to a gene. The CDR3 is made up of 14 amino acids.

This clonotype was detected only once. V is TRBV12-3 or TRBV12-4 and J is TRBJ1-4; no clear D gene. V gave up 3 bases and J gave up 7 bases, with 9 bases separating them. This CDR3 comprises 13 residues. The chain's CDR3 is CASSLRWGEKLFF. CDR3 bases: TGTGCCAGCAGTTTGAGGTGGGGTGAAAAACTGTTTTTT.

This clonotype has a single count. The rearrangement joins TRBV5-8 to TRBJ2-5; no definite D call. The CDR3 is made up of 12 amino acids. CDR1 and CDR2 from the germline V gene are SGHTS and YDEGEE. V was shortened by 5 bases and J by 7 bases, with 12 bases between the two germline ends. This chain's CDR3 is CASSKDARTQYF. CDR3 sequence (DNA): TGTGCCAGCAGTAAAGACGCGCGGACCCAGTACTTC.

V is TRBV20-1 and J is TRBJ1-1; D is perhaps TRBD1 (5 bases). The germline V and J ends were trimmed by 1 base and 8 bases, with 14 bases remaining between them. Per germline, CDR1 DFQATT and CDR2 SNEGSKA (reference sequence). The CDR3 consists of 13 residues. CDR3 DNA: TGCAGTGCTAGAGGACTCCCGGGGACGGAAGCTTTCTTT. This translates into CSARGLPGTEAFF.

This clonotype occurred a few times. This CDR3 reads CASSYKAGSEDEQFF. Here the CDR3 DNA reads TGTGCCAGCTCATACAAAGCGGGGAGCGAGGATGAGCAGTTCTTC. The rearrangement uses TRBV18 and TRBJ2-1; 7 nucleotides line up with TRBD2. CDR1 and CDR2 from the germline V gene are KGHSH and LQKENI. CDR3 length: 15 amino acids. Trimming cost V 5 bases and J 8 bases; bases outside gene matches: 12.

The chain combines TRBV20-1 with TRBJ2-3; perhaps TRBD2 as D (5 bases). V lost 0 bases and J 7 bases, leaving 20 bases between the germline ends. CDR1 and CDR2 from the germline V gene are DFQATT and SNEGSKA (reference sequence). The CDR3 runs 16 residues. CDR3 sequence reads: CSARDDPPGSSNTQYF. DNA of the CDR3: TGCAGTGCTAGAGATGATCCCCCGGGATCATCGAATACGCAGTATTTT.

This sequence joins TRBV10-2 and TRBJ1-5, with unresolved D. The CDR3 has 12 amino acids. With 3 bases removed from V and 13 bases from J, the gap between germline ends came to 13 bases. Germline values: CDR1 WSHSY, CDR2 SAAADI. CDR3 amino acids: CASSDSEGFQHF. The CDR3 nucleotides read TGCGCCAGCAGTGATAGTGAGGGTTTTCAGCATTTT.

V is TRBV7-2 and J is TRBJ2-5; D is possibly TRBD1 (5 bases). The CDR3 totals 17 residues. CDR1 is SGHTA, CDR2 FQGNSA, per germline. The V gene lost 1 base and the J gene lost 11 bases, with 26 bases spanning the gap. CDR3: CASSLGGHLARYNEQYF. The CDR3 bases are TGTGCCAGCAGCTTAGGGGGCCACCTTGCCCGTTACAATGAGCAGTACTTC.

The rearrangement uses TRBV28 and TRBJ2-1, with 10 nucleotides matching TRBD1. Germline CDR1 and CDR2: MDHEN and SYDVKM. The CDR3 totals 15 residues. The junction had 8 bases not matched to a gene; V was cut back by 6 bases and J by 6 bases. The CDR3 region is CASSPAGTGANEQFF. CDR3 sequence (DNA): TGTGCCAGCAGCCCTGCCGGGACAGGGGCCAATGAGCAGTTCTTC.